This paragraph covers one T cell receptor beta chain sequence. This clone came up a few times. No cognate antigen has been identified for it. No much larger clone is present one base from it, and per-base qualities are unavailable. The sample belongs to a study of blood T cell repertoires in COVID-19 (dated by TCRdb to the early 2020s). Looking at the study overall: Collaborator samples came from the United States, Italy and Spain and covered acute and convalescent phases of COVID-19. The material from the prospective study consisted of cDNA or gDNA derived from T cells, B-cell-depleted T cells, or PBMCs. Deeply sampled blood TCRbeta repertoires from subjects exposed to, actively infected with, or recovered from COVID-19 were included in the dataset. The repertoires were made available in a free public database intended to serve as a resource for research on the immune response to SARS-CoV-2. The samples were drawn from the first 160 participants of the ongoing ImmuneRACE study and from 950 to 1,500 subjects provided by 6 global collaborators. The sample metadata nearly always contained a de-identified subject ID, COVID-19 status, age in years and sex. Where HLA class I and class II types were available, the types were taken from metadata supplied by the sample provider, not from assay-based typing.

TCRbeta CDR3 regions were amplified from genomic DNA using the immunoSEQ Assay, a bias-controlled multiplex PCR. As for the authors' bioinformatics: Within the assay, amplification of reference gene primers was used to estimate how many nucleated cells each sample contained. Sequence reads were collapsed and filtered to measure the absolute abundance of every unique TCRbeta CDR3 rearrangement. For each sample, productive Simpson clonality was calculated as the square root of Simpson's diversity index over productive rearrangements. Imported from immuneACCESS, the table was reduced by TCRdb to in-frame sequences with V and J called. These copies leave out some clones; in studies compared against another copy, an unresolved V gene accounts for under half, and the cause of the remainder is not known. V and J calls and clone size come straight from that table; D and trimming were deduced from the DNA. The sample includes some 80,000 clones, with around 81% observed a single time. The ten largest clones represent about 20% of the sample.

Each collaborating institution followed its own protocols to collect whole blood in K2EDTA tubes. For TCRbeta analysis, collaborators shipped samples as frozen whole blood, isolated PBMCs, or DNA extracted from either of those sample types. Deletion took 5 bases off V and 2 bases off J, with a span of 9 bases between the germline ends. As encoded in the germline V gene, CDR1 is SGHAT while CDR2 is FQNNGV. The CDR3 runs 13 residues from the cysteine to the phenylalanine. Only the CDR3 region is kept as DNA, spanning 39 bases read in frame from base 1. Study-wide conclusions, independent of this receptor: The quantity of clinical and demographic metadata differed by source and by participant and was supplied without curation.

Sequencing input: peripheral blood. The sequence links TRBV11-2 to TRBJ1-1; no confident D gene assignment can be made. The TCR comes from an elderly man with active or convalescent COVID-19. This receptor has the CDR3 CASSGPRNTEAFF. DNA sequence: TGTGCCAGCAGCGGTCCCAGAAACACTGAAGCTTTCTTT.